This T cell receptor (beta chain) appears in the sequencing data of a study of blood T cell repertoires in COVID-19. Profiling relied on immunoSEQ multiplex PCR, and the TCRdb table lists in-frame clones only, not all of them. This sample has fewer than 350,000 clones; approximately 90% occur once, and the top ten carry approximately 1.8%. This CDR3 spans 15 amino acids. V lost 2 bases to trimming and J lost 7 bases, with 17 bases between them. Germline assignment: CDR1 MNHEY and CDR2 SVGAGI. The sequenced sample consisted of peripheral blood. The rearrangement uses TRBV6-5 and TRBJ1-2; a weak D match, TRBD1 (5 bases). The sequence was collected from a woman in her twenties or thirties with COVID-19, enrolled during active disease. The CDR3: CASSYQRGRAGGYTF. CDR3 coding DNA: TGTGCCAGCAGTTACCAAAGGGGAAGGGCTGGTGGCTACACCTTC.